A selection of T cell receptor beta chains follows, all from one sample in a study of draining lymph node invasion in breast cancer. In TCRdb, the bulk RNA-seq reads were re-called with MiXCR into one record per CDR3 protein. The data contain around 3,500 distinct CDR3 sequences, 75% to 80% of them singletons. Material for sequencing was sorted memory CD4+ effector T cells from a lymph node. The source is a female donor with luminal breast cancer. CDR3s include the opening cysteine and the closing phenylalanine or tryptophan. Each record gives: V gene, D gene, clone size, J gene, CDR3 DNA, CDR3 protein. D genes are given only for firm matches. Clone size is shown for a subset of rows, as once, few, many or a class of expanded clone.

TRBV9	.	.	TRBJ2-5	TGTGCCAGCAGCCTTACCCTCCAAGAGACCCAGTACTTC	CASSLTLQETQYF
TRBV5-6	.	.	TRBJ2-3	TGTGCCAGCAGCTCGGGACTCCCACTGGATACGCAGTATTTT	CASSSGLPLDTQYF
TRBV7-9	.	.	TRBJ2-7	TGTGCCAGCAGCTTCGGCAGTTACGAGCAGTACTTC	CASSFGSYEQYF
TRBV9	TRBD1	once	TRBJ1-2	TGTGCCAGCAGCGTAAGACAGGGCAACTATGGCTACACCTTC	CASSVRQGNYGYTF
TRBV28	TRBD2	.	TRBJ2-5	TGTGCCAGCAGTCGCGGACTAGCGGGAGCTGGTGAGACCCAGTACTTC	CASSRGLAGAGETQYF
TRBV5-1	TRBD1	.	TRBJ2-2	TGCGCCAGTAAACAGGGGGCGGCGTACACCGGGGAGCTGTTTTTT	CASKQGAAYTGELFF
TRBV6-2/TRBV6-3	TRBD1	.	TRBJ2-7	TGTGCCAGCAGTTTCCGACAGGGACGAGAAGTGTACGAGCAGTACTTC	CASSFRQGREVYEQYF
TRBV4-2	TRBD1	.	TRBJ1-2	TGTGCCAGCAGCTCAACTAAGAACCCGCAGGGGGCCCAAACCTTC	CASSSTKNPQGAQTF
TRBV20-1	TRBD1	.	TRBJ1-1	TGCAGTGCACCGGACAGGCTTCGTGAAGCTTTCTTT	CSAPDRLREAFF
TRBV12-3/TRBV12-4	.	.	TRBJ1-3	TGTGCCAGCAGTTTACTCGGAAACACCATATATTTT	CASSLLGNTIYF
TRBV16	.	.	TRBJ2-7	TGTGCCAGCAGCCAAGGGAGATACGAGCAGTACTTC	CASSQGRYEQYF
TRBV7-2	.	.	TRBJ1-5	TGTGCCAGCAGCTGGGCATTGGGTGGGAATCAGCCCCAGCATTTT	CASSWALGGNQPQHF
TRBV6-2/TRBV6-3	.	.	TRBJ2-1	TGTGCCGCCAGCAGGGATAGCGGATACAATGAGCAGTTCTTC	CAASRDSGYNEQFF
TRBV20-1	TRBD1	.	TRBJ1-1	TGCAGTGCCAAGGGGGCGGAGATGAACACTGAAGCTTTCTTT	CSAKGAEMNTEAFF
TRBV12-5	TRBD2	.	TRBJ2-7	TGTGCTAGTGGTTTGTCGGGGGGGAGGGAGCAGTACTTC	CASGLSGGREQYF
TRBV19	TRBD1	few	TRBJ2-3	TGTGCCAGCGCACTGGGACAGGGGGGGACAGATACGCAGTATTTT	CASALGQGGTDTQYF
TRBV5-1	.	few	TRBJ2-3	TGCGCCAGCAGCTTGGCTGGGGGCCATCAAGCGGATACGCAGTATTTT	CASSLAGGHQADTQYF
TRBV28	.	.	TRBJ1-1	TGTGCCAGCAGTTCCCACGGTAACACTGAAGCTTTCTTT	CASSSHGNTEAFF
TRBV7-9	TRBD1	once	TRBJ1-5	TGTGCCAGCAGTCGACAGGGGCGCAATCAGCCCCAGCATTTT	CASSRQGRNQPQHF
TRBV3-1	TRBD1	.	TRBJ1-1	TGTGCCAGCAGCCAAGATTGGGGCAGGGGGCAGGGCACTGAAGCTTTCTTT	CASSQDWGRGQGTEAFF
TRBV12-3/TRBV12-4	.	.	TRBJ2-1	TGTGCCAGCTCGACCTTTAGCGGAGCCAACAATGAGCAGTTCTTC	CASSTFSGANNEQFF
TRBV20-1	.	.	TRBJ1-6	TGCAGTGCACGACAGACAAATTCACCCCTCCACTTT	CSARQTNSPLHF
TRBV12-3/TRBV12-4	.	.	TRBJ2-2	TGTGCCAGCAGTTCGGAGGGGTTCGGGGAGCTGTTTTTT	CASSSEGFGELFF
TRBV28	.	.	TRBJ1-2	TGTGCCAGCAGTTTAGCCAACTATGGCTACACCTTC	CASSLANYGYTF
TRBV20-1	.	once	TRBJ2-7	TGCAGTGCTAGAAGGGTGGACGGTGGGTACGAGCAGTACTTC	CSARRVDGGYEQYF
TRBV4-1	TRBD2	.	TRBJ2-7	TGCGCCAGCAGCCAACCCGGGGGGATCTACGAGCAGTACTTC	CASSQPGGIYEQYF